This T cell receptor beta chain appears in the sequencing data of a study of T cells in Graves' hyperthyroidism and ophthalmopathy. The study, taken as a whole, reports: Blood also carried most thyroid clonotypes expanded above 0.001.

Trimming removed 3 bases from V and 6 bases from J, with 17 bases in between. In germline, CDR1 is LNHDA, CDR2 SQIVND (reference sequence). The CDR3 has 15 residues. RNA transcripts were the template for amplifying TCR beta CDR3 regions. HTBI primers were employed in a first-round RT-PCR of the TCR CDR3. Using its own MiXCR run on the multiplex PCR reads, TCRdb lists one record per CDR3 protein. This sample carries around 760,000 distinct CDR3 sequences, around a third of them seen once, and the ten largest clones take less than 35%. This clonotype was counted only a few times. Its antigen is as yet unknown. Patients were aged 18 to 65, had disease duration under 2 months, and had newly diagnosed hyperthyroidism. Not enrolled were patients with uncontrolled infection, other autoimmune disease, pregnancy or lactation.

Material: blood. V is TRBV19 and J is TRBJ1-2, with D tentatively TRBD1 (5 bases). The receptor was isolated from a woman aged 40 to 50 with Graves' hyperthyroidism. The CDR3 spells CASSMRYFQGNGYTF. In nucleotides, the CDR3 is TGTGCCAGTAGTATGAGGTACTTCCAGGGCAATGGCTACACCTTC.